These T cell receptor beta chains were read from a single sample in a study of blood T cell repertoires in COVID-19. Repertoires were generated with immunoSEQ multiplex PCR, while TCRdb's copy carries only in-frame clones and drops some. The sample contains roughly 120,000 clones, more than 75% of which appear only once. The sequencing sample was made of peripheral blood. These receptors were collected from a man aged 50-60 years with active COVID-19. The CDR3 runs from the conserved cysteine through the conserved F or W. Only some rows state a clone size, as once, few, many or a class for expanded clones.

CDR3: CASSPPSGTDTQYF
V: TRBV18
size: .
J: TRBJ2-3

CDR3: CASSQGSTDNSPLHF
V: TRBV14
size: .
J: TRBJ1-6

CDR3: CASSLPLGRGAKNIQYF
V: TRBV11-2
size: .
J: TRBJ2-4

CDR3: CASSLTGATEAFF
V: TRBV12-3/TRBV12-4
size: .
J: TRBJ1-1

CDR3: CASSIGGSGNTIYF
V: TRBV19
size: .
J: TRBJ1-3

CDR3: CASSQKGSGGYNEQFF
V: TRBV14
size: .
J: TRBJ2-1

CDR3: CASSPEGTGGDTQYF
V: TRBV2
size: .
J: TRBJ2-3

CDR3: CSASGTSGAIQETQYF
V: TRBV20-1
size: once
J: TRBJ2-5

CDR3: CASSSGQFNEQFF
V: TRBV11-3
size: .
J: TRBJ2-1

CDR3: CASSWETGTQYF
V: TRBV5-1
size: .
J: TRBJ2-5

CDR3: CASSGAVPSTDTQYF
V: TRBV18
size: .
J: TRBJ2-3

CDR3: CASRETGRTEAFF
V: TRBV7-2
size: .
J: TRBJ1-1

CDR3: CASSQIQATNEKLFF
V: TRBV3-1/TRBV3-2
size: .
J: TRBJ1-4

CDR3: CASRILAGGHDEQFF
V: TRBV6-5
size: .
J: TRBJ2-1

CDR3: CATSDPRGTGGYTF
V: TRBV24-1
size: few
J: TRBJ1-2

CDR3: CASSLVPAGYYEQYF
V: TRBV11-2
size: .
J: TRBJ2-7